A single sample is the source of the 21 T cell receptor beta chains below, sequenced in a study of identical twins. TCRdb ran MiXCR on the 5' RACE reads and lists one entry per CDR3 protein. This sample has approximately 500,000 distinct CDR3 sequences, with less than 25% found just once. These sequences were also reported in another study, on T cells expressing NK-cell markers.

The sample was CD4+ T cells sorted from blood. Every receptor here comes from a young woman in good health.

This clonotype was recorded a few times. V and J are TRBV24-1 and TRBJ2-3, with unresolved D. This CDR3 region has 13 residues. Per germline, CDR1 KGHDR and CDR2 SFDVKD. V lost 4 bases and J lost 6, with 10 bases in between. The CDR3 nucleotides are TGTGCCACCAGTGACGGCCCGGTGGATACGCAGTATTTT. It encodes CATSDGPVDTQYF.

The V gene is TRBV30, the J gene TRBJ1-1; the D is unclear. V was trimmed by 2 bases and J by 1 base, leaving 8 bases between them. The CDR3 length is 13 residues. Per germline, CDR1 GTSNPN and CDR2 SVGIG (reference sequence). In nucleotides, the CDR3 is TGTGCCTGGAGTTGGCAGCCGAACACTGAAGCTTTCTTT. It codes for CAWSWQPNTEAFF.

This clonotype was seen more than once but under ten times. This chain joins TRBV2 and TRBJ2-1, with D tentatively TRBD1 (5 bases). The V end lost 2 bases, the J end lost 1 base, and 18 bases lay between the germline ends. The CDR3 extends over 18 amino acids. In germline, CDR1 is SNHLY, CDR2 FYNNEI. In nucleotides, the CDR3 is TGTGCCAGCAGTGAATTGGCCATTAGGGGCTTATCCTACAATGAGCAGTTCTTC. Amino acid sequence: CASSELAIRGLSYNEQFF.

This chain uses TRBV10-3 with TRBJ1-2; TRBD1 might be the D (5 bases). Trimming stripped 5 bases from V and 2 bases from J, with 9 bases between. The length of the CDR3 is 13 residues. CDR1 ENHRY and CDR2 SYGVKD come from the germline V gene. The CDR3 is CAISPGPNYGYTF. CDR3 DNA sequence: TGTGCCATCAGTCCGGGGCCCAACTATGGCTACACCTTC.

The rearrangement joins TRBV2 to TRBJ2-6; D remains ambiguous. The CDR3 totals 14 residues. The germline V gene has CDR1 SNHLY and CDR2 FYNNEI. V was cut by 4 bases and J by 0 bases, with 4 bases left in between. The CDR3 loop reads CASSGVSGANVLTF. DNA for the CDR3: TGTGCCAGCAGTGGGGTCTCTGGGGCCAACGTCCTGACTTTC.

The genes are TRBV5-1 and TRBJ2-7; 10 bases are shared with TRBD1. The CDR3 covers 15 residues. Germline V gene sequence: CDR1 SGHRS, CDR2 YFSETQ. With 4 bases clipped from V and 1 base from J, the junction kept 5 bases outside the gene matches. CDR3 sequence: CASSQTGGRSYEQYF. DNA for the CDR3: TGCGCCAGCAGCCAGACAGGGGGCCGTTCCTACGAGCAGTACTTC.

CDR3 DNA sequence: TGTGCCAGCAGCCAAAGATGGGAGCAGTTCTTC. Translating it yields CASSQRWEQFF. The chain uses TRBV3-1 and TRBJ2-1; D remains ambiguous. Trimming took off 2 bases at V and 10 bases at J, with 6 bases between the two ends. The germline CDR1 and CDR2 sequences are LGHDT and YNNKEL (reference sequence). The CDR3 consists of 11 residues.

This clonotype was picked up a small number of times. The chain couples TRBV6-5 to TRBJ1-3, with a tentative D call TRBD1 (6 bases). V was cut by 0 bases and J by 0 bases, with 9 bases left in between. This CDR3 region has 16 residues. Germline assignment: CDR1 MNHEY and CDR2 SVGAGI. The CDR3 region has the DNA TGTGCCAGCAGTTACTCTAGACAGGTCTCTGGAAACACCATATATTTT. Protein: CASSYSRQVSGNTIYF.

Remarks on this clonotype: An end of the junction does not agree with germline; a read error may underlie this. The chain couples TRBV25-1 to TRBJ2-1; D ambiguous. From germline, CDR1 is MGHDK and CDR2 SYGVNS. CDR3 size: 12 residues. CDR3 DNA sequence: TGTGCCAGCAGTGAAGGCAGAGCCCCCTCAATCTTC. It encodes CASSEGRAPSIF.

This clonotype was detected only a few times. V is TRBV15 and J is TRBJ1-2, with 9 nucleotides matching TRBD1. V trimming: 4 bases; J trimming: 2 bases; junction bases outside the gene matches: 11. From germline, CDR1 is LNHNV and CDR2 YYDKDF (reference sequence). The CDR3 is 17 residues long. CDR3: CATSMGGGQGRNYGYTF. In DNA, the CDR3 is TGTGCCACCAGCATGGGGGGTGGACAGGGGAGGAACTATGGCTACACCTTC.

The chain is built from TRBV2 and TRBJ2-5; D is uncertain. Germline V gene lookup returns CDR1 SNHLY and CDR2 FYNNEI. V dropped 11 bases and J dropped 1 base, with 11 bases sitting between them. The CDR3 consists of 12 residues. The CDR3 spells CAGSTTQETQYF. For the CDR3, the DNA is TGTGCCGGCTCAACCACCCAAGAGACCCAGTACTTC.

CDR3 residues: CASSWARRTDTQYF. The DNA of the CDR3 is TGTGCCAGCAGTTGGGCCAGACGCACAGATACGCAGTATTTT. The chain is built from TRBV6-2 or TRBV6-3 and TRBJ2-3; no reliable D call. Germline V gives CDR1 MNHEY, CDR2 SVGEGT. The CDR3 sequence is 14 residues long. Trimming left V 4 bases short and J 1 base short, with 9 bases between.

This clonotype was seen more than once but under ten times. This chain links TRBV10-3 with TRBJ1-2; D unclear. Germline lookup yields CDR1 ENHRY and CDR2 SYGVKD. CDR3 length: 11 amino acids. V lost 6 bases and J 8 bases, leaving 10 bases between the germline ends. CDR3 bases: TGTGCCATCAGCGACACATACGGCTACACCTTC. Translation gives CAISDTYGYTF.

This chain joins TRBV6-2 or TRBV6-3 and TRBJ2-3, with D perhaps TRBD1 or TRBD2 (5 bases each). CDR1 MNHEY and CDR2 SVGEGT come from the germline V gene. This CDR3 comprises 15 residues. V was trimmed by 2 bases and J by 2 bases, leaving 11 bases between them. CDR3 amino acids: CASSYGGRLTDTQYF. The CDR3 DNA reads TGTGCCAGCAGTTACGGGGGACGGCTCACAGATACGCAGTATTTT.

V gene TRBV5-8 combines with J gene TRBJ2-1; 8 positions agree with TRBD2. The V gene end was trimmed by 4 bases and the J gene end by 0 bases; junction bases not matched to a gene: 9. The CDR3 has 17 amino acids. Per the germline V gene, CDR1 is SGHTS and CDR2 is YDEGEE. The CDR3 region is CASSPQGGGSSYNEQFF. The CDR3 DNA follows: TGTGCCAGCAGCCCTCAGGGCGGGGGGAGCTCCTACAATGAGCAGTTCTTC.

This clonotype was observed a handful of times. The chain employs TRBV12-3 or TRBV12-4 and TRBJ2-3; the D is unclear. The CDR3 is 13 residues long. V lost 3 bases to trimming and J lost 8 bases, with 12 bases between them. The CDR3 nucleotides read TGTGCCAGCAGTTTTTTGTTTACCGGTACGCAGTATTTT. Translating it yields CASSFLFTGTQYF.

The rearrangement joins TRBV3-1 to TRBJ2-1; no reliable D call. From germline, CDR1 is LGHDT and CDR2 YNNKEL (reference sequence). This CDR3 contains 15 residues. V was cut by 5 bases and J by 7 bases, with 18 bases left in between. CDR3: CASSTTVKLGNEQFF. DNA of the CDR3: TGTGCCAGCAGCACTACCGTTAAGCTAGGGAATGAGCAGTTCTTC.

This clonotype was picked up many times. V and J are TRBV5-1 and TRBJ2-2; D is undetermined. Trimming took off 8 bases at V and 1 base at J, with 6 bases between the two ends. The CDR3 loop spans 12 amino acids. The germline V gene encodes CDR1 SGHRS and CDR2 YFSETQ. CDR3 region: CASCRNTGELFF. The CDR3 nucleotides are TGCGCCAGTTGCAGGAACACCGGGGAGCTGTTTTTT.

This clonotype was found many times. The chain couples TRBV7-9 to TRBJ2-1; 11 bases align to TRBD2. CDR1 and CDR2 (germline): SEHNR, FQNEAQ (reference sequence). The CDR3 runs 15 residues. Trimming took 5 bases from V and 12 from J; bases not matched to a gene: 12. The DNA of the CDR3 is TGTGCCAGCAGCCGAACTAGCGGGGGCCCCGGTGTGCAGTTCTTC. This gives the protein CASSRTSGGPGVQFF.

The gene calls are TRBV24-1 and TRBJ2-3, with 7 bases matching TRBD1. Germline V gene data show CDR1 as KGHDR and CDR2 as SFDVKD. The CDR3 is 12 amino acids. The V segment lost 5 bases and the J segment 10 bases; nucleotides outside the gene matches: 5. The CDR3 loop reads CATSGTGTAQYF. The CDR3 DNA reads as TGTGCCACCAGTGGTACCGGGACAGCGCAGTATTTT.

The chain employs TRBV6-2 or TRBV6-3 and TRBJ2-7; 11 bases fit TRBD2. Trimming at V came to 3 bases and at J to 5 bases, leaving 6 bases not matched to a gene. The CDR3 loop spans 15 amino acids. The germline V gene has CDR1 MNHEY and CDR2 SVGEGT. CDR3 in amino acids: CASSYRASGRNEQYF. DNA for the CDR3: TGTGCCAGCAGTTATCGAGCTAGCGGGAGGAACGAGCAGTACTTC.